This is a list of T cell receptor beta chains from one sample in a study of blood T cells in healthy people across ages. TCRdb reprocessed the 5' RACE reads via MiXCR and lists one record per CDR3 protein. The sample has hundreds of thousands of distinct CDR3 sequences, 58% seen once; the top ten hold roughly 22%. What was sequenced was blood. These receptor sequences come from a man under 40 in good health. Both conserved end residues are trimmed from each CDR3. Each record gives: CDR3 protein, J gene, V gene.

CDR3: ASRSRGLDYGYT; J: TRBJ1-2; V: TRBV6-5
CDR3: ASSLARTSGYNEQF; J: TRBJ2-1; V: TRBV7-8
CDR3: ASSLPRGGTTDTQY; J: TRBJ2-3; V: TRBV5-1
CDR3: SVEGGQGHSNYGYT; J: TRBJ1-2; V: TRBV29-1
CDR3: ASSLTGAGPQNIQY; J: TRBJ2-4; V: TRBV7-3
CDR3: ASSLVEQY; J: TRBJ2-7; V: TRBV5-1
CDR3: ASSLTGSNEQF; J: TRBJ2-1; V: TRBV28
CDR3: ASMRLAGSYNEQF; J: TRBJ2-1; V: TRBV28
CDR3: ASSQLSGRAVGGEQY; J: TRBJ2-7; V: TRBV6-1
CDR3: ASRGAGGFNEQF; J: TRBJ2-1; V: TRBV28
CDR3: SATRDRAIKEQY; J: TRBJ2-4; V: TRBV20-1
CDR3: ASSLDEAGTDNEQF; J: TRBJ2-1; V: TRBV11-2
CDR3: ASRGLAGFYEQY; J: NA; V: TRBV6-6
CDR3: AISETPNTEAF; J: TRBJ1-1; V: TRBV10-3
CDR3: ASSLLASGGTDTQY; J: TRBJ2-3; V: TRBV13
CDR3: ASSFRGERGYT; J: TRBJ1-2; V: TRBV12-3/TRBV12-4